A selection of T cell receptor beta chains follows, all from one sample in a study of blood T cells in healthy people across ages. TCRdb reprocessed the 5' RACE reads with MiXCR, giving one entry per CDR3 protein. The table shows more than 1.4 million distinct CDR3 sequences, with approximately 38% occurring only once. Input material: blood. The receptors derive from a woman between 18 and 30 years old in good health. CDR3s include the opening cysteine and the closing phenylalanine or tryptophan. Fields, in order: CDR3 protein, CDR3 DNA, clone size, D gene, V gene, J gene, CDR3 length. D genes are given only for firm matches. A row's size may be missing; if present it is once, few, many or a size class.

cdr3_aa: CASSEDGGWLARSYNEQFF
cdr3_nt: TGTGCCAGCAGTGAAGATGGGGGGTGGCTAGCGCGCTCCTACAATGAGCAGTTCTTC
clone_size: few
d_call: NA
v_call: TRBV2
j_call: TRBJ2-1
cdr3_length: 19

cdr3_aa: CASSRKVEVPNYGYTF
cdr3_nt: TGTGCCAGCAGTCGAAAGGTCGAAGTGCCTAACTATGGCTACACCTTC
clone_size: few
d_call: NA
v_call: TRBV6-6
j_call: TRBJ1-2
cdr3_length: 16

cdr3_aa: CASSLVSGTMNPEAFF
cdr3_nt: TGTGCCAGCAGCTTAGTATCGGGCACCATGAACCCTGAAGCTTTCTTT
clone_size: NA
d_call: NA
v_call: TRBV7-2
j_call: TRBJ1-1
cdr3_length: 16

cdr3_aa: CASGGLYNEQFF
cdr3_nt: TGTGCCAGCGGGGGACTGTACAATGAGCAGTTCTTC
clone_size: NA
d_call: NA
v_call: TRBV27
j_call: TRBJ2-1
cdr3_length: 12

cdr3_aa: CASSQDRFSIDEQFF
cdr3_nt: TGCGCCAGCAGCCAAGATCGATTTAGCATCGATGAGCAGTTCTTC
clone_size: once
d_call: NA
v_call: TRBV4-1
j_call: TRBJ2-1
cdr3_length: 15

cdr3_aa: CSVSAGDTGELFF
cdr3_nt: TGCAGCGTTAGTGCAGGGGATACCGGGGAGCTGTTTTTT
clone_size: NA
d_call: NA
v_call: TRBV29-1
j_call: TRBJ2-2
cdr3_length: 13

cdr3_aa: CASSLMSGSFTYEQYF
cdr3_nt: TGTGCCAGCAGCCTAATGAGCGGGAGTTTCACCTACGAGCAGTACTTC
clone_size: few
d_call: TRBD2
v_call: TRBV3-1
j_call: TRBJ2-7
cdr3_length: 16

cdr3_aa: CASSLSTVNTEAFF
cdr3_nt: TGCGCCAGCAGCTTAAGTACAGTGAACACTGAAGCTTTCTTT
clone_size: NA
d_call: NA
v_call: TRBV5-1
j_call: TRBJ1-1
cdr3_length: 14

cdr3_aa: CAISESRGELSYEQYF
cdr3_nt: TGTGCCATCAGTGAGTCCCGGGGGGAGCTTTCCTACGAGCAGTACTTC
clone_size: few
d_call: TRBD2
v_call: TRBV10-3
j_call: TRBJ2-7
cdr3_length: 16

cdr3_aa: CASSFSGGERFF
cdr3_nt: TGTGCCAGCAGCTTCAGCGGGGGGGAACGGTTCTTC
clone_size: few
d_call: TRBD2
v_call: TRBV7-3
j_call: TRBJ2-1
cdr3_length: 12

cdr3_aa: CASSLEGSSSPLHF
cdr3_nt: TGTGCCAGCAGTTTAGAGGGTAGCTCTTCACCCCTCCACTTT
clone_size: NA
d_call: NA
v_call: TRBV12-3/TRBV12-4
j_call: TRBJ1-6
cdr3_length: 14

cdr3_aa: CVSSSTGGTFTDTQYF
cdr3_nt: TGTGTCAGCAGCTCAACGGGCGGAACATTCACAGATACGCAGTATTTT
clone_size: few
d_call: NA
v_call: TRBV7-2
j_call: TRBJ2-3
cdr3_length: 16

cdr3_aa: CASNTGSTGTQYF
cdr3_nt: TGTGCCAGCAATACAGGGTCGACAGGTACGCAGTATTTT
clone_size: NA
d_call: NA
v_call: TRBV6-5
j_call: TRBJ2-3
cdr3_length: 13

cdr3_aa: CASGWTTGDSYNEQYF
cdr3_nt: TGTGCTAGTGGTTGGACGACAGGGGACTCCTACAATGAGCAGTACTTC
clone_size: NA
d_call: TRBD1
v_call: TRBV12-5
j_call: TRBJ2-7
cdr3_length: 16

cdr3_aa: CASSQDTTEAFF
cdr3_nt: TGTGCCAGCAGCCAAGACACTACTGAAGCTTTCTTT
clone_size: NA
d_call: NA
v_call: TRBV14
j_call: TRBJ1-1
cdr3_length: 12

cdr3_aa: CASSSHRGPDTQYF
cdr3_nt: TGTGCCAGCAGCTCCCACAGGGGGCCGGATACGCAGTATTTT
clone_size: NA
d_call: TRBD1
v_call: TRBV14
j_call: TRBJ2-3
cdr3_length: 14

cdr3_aa: CASSIKPGTADGYTF
cdr3_nt: TGCGCCAGCAGCATAAAGCCCGGGACGGCCGATGGCTACACCTTC
clone_size: NA
d_call: NA
v_call: TRBV5-1
j_call: TRBJ1-2
cdr3_length: 15

cdr3_aa: CASSEAKSPGTDTQYF
cdr3_nt: TGTGCCAGCAGTGAAGCAAAAAGCCCCGGCACAGATACGCAGTATTTT
clone_size: few
d_call: NA
v_call: TRBV6-1
j_call: TRBJ2-3
cdr3_length: 16

cdr3_aa: CSASSPAGDSYNEQFF
cdr3_nt: TGCAGTGCTAGTAGCCCAGCGGGAGACTCCTACAATGAGCAGTTCTTC
clone_size: NA
d_call: TRBD2
v_call: TRBV20-1
j_call: TRBJ2-1
cdr3_length: 16

cdr3_aa: CASSLGIGDGYTF
cdr3_nt: TGTGCCAGCAGCTTAGGGATCGGCGATGGCTACACCTTC
clone_size: NA
d_call: NA
v_call: TRBV7-8
j_call: TRBJ1-2
cdr3_length: 13

cdr3_aa: CASTRTSGINEQFF
cdr3_nt: TGTGCCAGCACCAGGACTAGCGGGATCAATGAGCAGTTCTTC
clone_size: few
d_call: TRBD2
v_call: TRBV2
j_call: TRBJ2-1
cdr3_length: 14

cdr3_aa: CASGTGGSGANVLTF
cdr3_nt: TGCGCCAGCGGAACAGGGGGCTCTGGGGCCAACGTCCTGACTTTC
clone_size: NA
d_call: TRBD1
v_call: TRBV5-1
j_call: TRBJ2-6
cdr3_length: 15

cdr3_aa: CASSYSGGAIDTQYF
cdr3_nt: TGTGCCAGCAGTTATAGCGGGGGGGCCATAGATACGCAGTATTTT
clone_size: few
d_call: TRBD2
v_call: TRBV6-5
j_call: TRBJ2-3
cdr3_length: 15

cdr3_aa: CAISFFPGTSGGNEQFF
cdr3_nt: TGTGCCATCAGTTTCTTCCCGGGGACTAGCGGGGGGAATGAGCAGTTCTTC
clone_size: NA
d_call: TRBD2
v_call: TRBV10-3
j_call: TRBJ2-1
cdr3_length: 17

cdr3_aa: CASSGSPVAGTQYF
cdr3_nt: TGTGCCAGCAGCGGAAGCCCGGTAGCAGGTACGCAGTATTTT
clone_size: NA
d_call: NA
v_call: TRBV9
j_call: TRBJ2-3
cdr3_length: 14

cdr3_aa: CASSTGPSNEQFF
cdr3_nt: TGTGCTAGCAGCACCGGACCCTCCAATGAGCAGTTCTTC
clone_size: NA
d_call: NA
v_call: TRBV7-7
j_call: TRBJ2-1
cdr3_length: 13

cdr3_aa: CATSREIAGGGTETQYF
cdr3_nt: TGTGCCACCAGCAGAGAGATAGCGGGAGGGGGTACGGAGACCCAGTACTTC
clone_size: NA
d_call: TRBD2
v_call: TRBV15
j_call: TRBJ2-5
cdr3_length: 17

cdr3_aa: CSVGTGQGGAKLFF
cdr3_nt: TGCAGCGTTGGGACCGGACAGGGCGGCGCAAAACTGTTTTTT
clone_size: NA
d_call: TRBD1
v_call: TRBV29-1
j_call: TRBJ1-4
cdr3_length: 14

cdr3_aa: CASSPETSLSHEQYF
cdr3_nt: TGTGCCAGCAGCCCTGAAACTAGCCTTTCCCACGAGCAGTACTTC
clone_size: NA
d_call: NA
v_call: TRBV3-1
j_call: TRBJ2-7
cdr3_length: 15

cdr3_aa: CASSLETSGRDEQFF
cdr3_nt: TGTGCCAGCAGTTTGGAGACTAGCGGGAGAGATGAGCAGTTCTTC
clone_size: NA
d_call: TRBD2
v_call: TRBV27
j_call: TRBJ2-1
cdr3_length: 15

cdr3_aa: CASTTYSGAHTGELFF
cdr3_nt: TGTGCCAGCACCACGTATTCAGGGGCTCACACCGGTGAGCTGTTTTTT
clone_size: NA
d_call: NA
v_call: TRBV9
j_call: TRBJ2-2
cdr3_length: 16

cdr3_aa: CASSQTGWGTAEAFF
cdr3_nt: TGTGCCAGCAGTCAAACCGGTTGGGGAACGGCTGAAGCTTTCTTT
clone_size: NA
d_call: NA
v_call: TRBV2
j_call: TRBJ1-1
cdr3_length: 15

cdr3_aa: CASSPQGGGSYEQYF
cdr3_nt: TGCGCCAGCAGCCCCCAGGGCGGGGGCTCCTACGAGCAGTACTTC
clone_size: NA
d_call: TRBD2
v_call: TRBV5-1
j_call: TRBJ2-7
cdr3_length: 15

cdr3_aa: CASSDRGRNQPQHF
cdr3_nt: TGTGCCAGCTCGGACAGGGGGCGCAATCAGCCCCAGCATTTT
clone_size: NA
d_call: TRBD1
v_call: TRBV18
j_call: TRBJ1-5
cdr3_length: 14

cdr3_aa: CAISEGPLLTGELFF
cdr3_nt: TGTGCCATCAGTGAGGGACCGCTATTAACCGGGGAGCTGTTTTTT
clone_size: NA
d_call: NA
v_call: TRBV10-3
j_call: TRBJ2-2
cdr3_length: 15

cdr3_aa: CASSPNSGAHLSTDTQYF
cdr3_nt: TGTGCCAGCAGTCCAAATAGCGGGGCCCACCTTAGCACAGATACGCAGTATTTT
clone_size: few
d_call: TRBD2
v_call: TRBV6-1
j_call: TRBJ2-3
cdr3_length: 18

cdr3_aa: CASSRRGFDQPQHF
cdr3_nt: TGTGCCAGCAGTCGTAGGGGGTTCGATCAGCCCCAGCATTTT
clone_size: NA
d_call: NA
v_call: TRBV6-1
j_call: TRBJ1-5
cdr3_length: 14

cdr3_aa: CASSRDRGANEKLFF
cdr3_nt: TGTGCCAGCAGCCGGGACAGGGGTGCTAATGAAAAACTGTTTTTT
clone_size: NA
d_call: TRBD1
v_call: TRBV2
j_call: TRBJ1-4
cdr3_length: 15

cdr3_aa: CASSLEQDTDTQYF
cdr3_nt: TGCGCCAGCAGCTTGGAGCAGGACACAGATACGCAGTATTTT
clone_size: NA
d_call: NA
v_call: TRBV5-1
j_call: TRBJ2-3
cdr3_length: 14

cdr3_aa: CASSLQSGEVYEQYF
cdr3_nt: TGTGCCAGCAGTTTACAGTCCGGGGAAGTCTACGAGCAGTACTTC
clone_size: NA
d_call: NA
v_call: TRBV12-3/TRBV12-4
j_call: TRBJ2-7
cdr3_length: 15

cdr3_aa: CAISDPGEGRSEQYF
cdr3_nt: TGTGCCATCAGTGACCCAGGCGAGGGGAGATCCGAGCAGTACTTC
clone_size: NA
d_call: NA
v_call: TRBV10-3
j_call: TRBJ2-7
cdr3_length: 15

cdr3_aa: CASRGLAADNEQFF
cdr3_nt: TGTGCCAGCAGGGGACTAGCGGCTGACAATGAGCAGTTCTTC
clone_size: NA
d_call: TRBD2
v_call: TRBV25-1
j_call: TRBJ2-1
cdr3_length: 14

cdr3_aa: CSAPPGQPSNYGYTF
cdr3_nt: TGCAGTGCCCCGCCGGGACAGCCTTCTAACTATGGCTACACCTTC
clone_size: NA
d_call: TRBD1
v_call: TRBV20-1
j_call: TRBJ1-2
cdr3_length: 15

cdr3_aa: CASEYSPGYEQYF
cdr3_nt: TGCGCCAGCGAGTATTCTCCTGGGTACGAGCAGTACTTC
clone_size: NA
d_call: NA
v_call: TRBV10-1
j_call: TRBJ2-7
cdr3_length: 13

cdr3_aa: CASRGTSGSSSYNEQFF
cdr3_nt: TGCGCCAGCCGGGGGACTAGCGGCTCTAGCTCCTACAATGAGCAGTTCTTC
clone_size: few
d_call: TRBD2
v_call: TRBV4-1
j_call: TRBJ2-1
cdr3_length: 17

cdr3_aa: CASSEAWTSRSYNEQFF
cdr3_nt: TGTGCCAGCAGTGAAGCGTGGACCAGCCGGTCCTACAATGAGCAGTTCTTC
clone_size: few
d_call: NA
v_call: TRBV2
j_call: TRBJ2-1
cdr3_length: 17

cdr3_aa: CASSPSLAGLYEQYF
cdr3_nt: TGTGCCAGCAGCCCCTCCCTAGCGGGTCTCTACGAGCAGTACTTC
clone_size: NA
d_call: TRBD2
v_call: TRBV7-2
j_call: TRBJ2-7
cdr3_length: 15

cdr3_aa: CASSWELDRGTNGYTF
cdr3_nt: TGTGCCAGCAGTTGGGAGTTGGACAGGGGAACGAATGGCTACACCTTC
clone_size: NA
d_call: TRBD1
v_call: TRBV12-3/TRBV12-4
j_call: TRBJ1-2
cdr3_length: 16

cdr3_aa: CATSGTSDLTDTQYF
cdr3_nt: TGTGCCACCAGCGGGACTAGCGACCTCACAGATACGCAGTATTTT
clone_size: few
d_call: TRBD2
v_call: TRBV15
j_call: TRBJ2-3
cdr3_length: 15

cdr3_aa: CASSRAEELFF
cdr3_nt: TGTGCCAGCAGCCGCGCGGAGGAGCTGTTTTTT
clone_size: NA
d_call: NA
v_call: TRBV3-1
j_call: TRBJ2-2
cdr3_length: 11